Presented here are 6 T cell receptor beta chains from one specimen sequenced in a study of shared clonotypes between healthy human individuals. CD45RO-negative, CCR7-positively selected cells formed the naive CD8 fraction, excluding terminally differentiated effector memory CD45RA+ cells. The protocol was immunoSEQ multiplex PCR, while the TCRdb copy is restricted to in-frame clones and leaves out a portion. The sample lists hundreds of thousands of clones, roughly 96% occurring once. The sample was naive CD8+ T cells sorted from blood. The origin of the receptors is a woman in her 30s in good health.

CDR3 coding DNA: TGTGCCAGCAGCCAAGAGGGGGCCACTGAAGCTTTCTTT. Encoded protein: CASSQEGATEAFF. J is TRBJ1-1 and V is TRBV4-2; TRBD1 is a possible D gene (6 bases). V gave up 0 bases and J gave up 4 bases, with 6 bases separating them. CDR3 length equals 13 residues. Looked up from germline, CDR1 is LGHNA and CDR2 is YNFKEQ.

CDR3 sequence reads: CASSLGGHGYTF. For the CDR3, the DNA is TGTGCCAGCAGCTTAGGGGGGCACGGCTACACCTTC. The gene calls are TRBV13 and TRBJ1-2; possible D gene TRBD1, 5 bases. This CDR3 spans 12 amino acids. Germline V lookup: CDR1 PRHDT, CDR2 FYEKMQ (reference sequence). The ends were cut back, 0 bases at V and 8 bases at J, with 7 bases in the middle. Full variable domain (missing parts from reference TRBV13 and TRBJ1-2): AAGVIQSPRHLIKEKRETATLKCYPIPRHDTVYWYQQGPGQDPQFLISFYEKMQSDKGSIPDRFSAQQFSDYHSELNMSSLELGDSALYFCASSLGGHGYTFGSGTRLTVV.

The chain recombines TRBV28 with TRBJ1-2; TRBD1 matches 11 bases. Per the germline V gene, CDR1 is MDHEN and CDR2 is SYDVKM. J was trimmed by 7 bases and V by 1 base; bases with no gene match: 14. The length of the CDR3 is 18 residues. The CDR3 loop reads CASSLLKGQGESSSGYTF. CDR3 in DNA: TGTGCCAGCAGTTTATTGAAGGGACAGGGGGAATCCTCGAGTGGCTACACCTTC.

The V gene is TRBV21-1, the J gene TRBJ2-1; no DNA check was done on the table's D call, TRBD2. TRBV21-1 is designated a pseudogene. This CDR3 spans 13 amino acids. CDR3 DNA sequence: TGTGCCAGCAGCAACTGCGGGGGTAATGAGCAGTTCTTC. Its translation: CASSNCGGNEQFF.

The chain links TRBV29-1 to TRBJ2-7, with 10 positions matching TRBD1. The junction had 11 bases not matched to a gene; V was cut back by 6 bases and J by 3 bases. Germline CDR1 is SQVTM and CDR2 is ANQGSEA. The CDR3 contains 15 residues. The CDR3 loop is CSVGSGTGVIYEQYF. CDR3 nucleotides: TGCAGCGTAGGATCTGGGACAGGGGTTATCTACGAGCAGTACTTC.

This chain uses TRBV6-1 with TRBJ2-7; 12 bases are a match to TRBD2. V gave up 4 bases and J gave up 1 base; unmatched junction bases: 2. The CDR3 is 15 residues long. The V gene's germline CDR1 is MNHNS and CDR2 SASEGT. The CDR3 here is CASSAGLAGSYEQYF. DNA of the CDR3: TGTGCCAGCAGTGCAGGACTAGCGGGGTCCTACGAGCAGTACTTC.